The 8 T cell receptor beta chains listed next were all sequenced from one sample in a study of T-cell reconstitution after alpha-beta-depleted transplantation in children. The TCRbeta library incorporated unique molecular identifiers. MiXCR, applied by TCRdb to the PCR reads, yields one record per CDR3 protein. The sample holds about 410,000 distinct CDR3 sequences, just over 20% seen once. The sample in question was PBMCs from the stem cell graft donor, obtained from the stem cell graft. These receptors were obtained from a human donor who donated a stem cell graft to a child with acute myeloid leukemia.

V is TRBV3-1 and J is TRBJ2-7; 11 bases line up with TRBD2. CDR1 and CDR2 (germline): LGHDT, YNNKEL (reference sequence). The CDR3 extends over 16 amino acids. V lost 0 bases to trimming and J lost 6 bases; unmatched junction nucleotides: 7. The CDR3 nucleotides are TGTGCCAGCAGCCAAGATCTAGCGGGAGGCCCTGGCGAGCAGTACTTC. Translating gives CASSQDLAGGPGEQYF.

This clonotype occurred a few times. The chain employs TRBV12-3 or TRBV12-4 and TRBJ2-7; D unclear. The CDR3 has 14 residues. V shed 3 bases and J shed 5 bases, with 14 bases lying between them. The CDR3 DNA reads as TGTGCCAGCAGTTTTAACAGTGTCGGCGACGAGCAGTACTTC. It translates to CASSFNSVGDEQYF.

In DNA form, the CDR3 reads TGTGCCAGCAGTTACCCGAGCGGGGACTACGAGCAGTACTTC. This codes for CASSYPSGDYEQYF. J is TRBJ2-7 and V is TRBV12-3 or TRBV12-4; 7 bases are a match to TRBD2. V shed 4 bases and J 3 bases; nucleotides not matched to a gene: 6. The CDR3 runs to 14 residues.

This clonotype has more than one count but fewer than ten. The gene calls are TRBV28 and TRBJ2-1; D gene unclear. Trimming took off 6 bases at V and 8 bases at J, with 23 bases between the two ends. The germline V gene encodes CDR1 MDHEN and CDR2 SYDVKM. The CDR3 length is 16 residues. The DNA for the CDR3 is TGTGCCAGCAGCTATCCGTACTTAAACGGGCAGGATGAGCAGTTCTTC. Protein: CASSYPYLNGQDEQFF.

The genes are TRBV2 and TRBJ2-7, with D unresolved. Trimming pared 4 bases from V and 4 bases from J, leaving 11 bases between. Germline values: CDR1 SNHLY, CDR2 FYNNEI. The CDR3 consists of 13 residues. CDR3 loop: CASSVGREYEQYF. In nucleotides, the CDR3 is TGTGCCAGCAGTGTGGGCAGAGAATACGAGCAGTACTTC.

This clonotype was counted ten times or more. The rearrangement joins TRBV4-3 to TRBJ2-7; D gene ambiguous. CDR3 length: 15 residues. Trimming removed 0 bases at V and 2 bases at J, with 11 bases between. Germline loops: CDR1 LGHNA, CDR2 YSLEER. The CDR3 nucleotides are TGCGCCAGCAGCCAAGATCGGGCCCGAACCTACGAGCAGTACTTC. It is translated as CASSQDRARTYEQYF.

This clonotype was observed a handful of times. The chain has TRBV5-1 and TRBJ2-1; 9 bases are shared with TRBD1. J lost 4 bases, V lost 4 bases, and 12 bases had no gene match. CDR1 SGHRS and CDR2 YFSETQ come from the germline V gene. CDR3 length: 17 residues. The CDR3 DNA reads TGCGCCAGCAGCCCCTTGGTACGGGGACAGGGTTACAATGAGCAGTTCTTC. Its translation is CASSPLVRGQGYNEQFF.

J is TRBJ2-1 and V is TRBV5-1; a possible D gene is TRBD2 (5 bases). Per the germline V gene, CDR1 is SGHRS and CDR2 is YFSETQ. This CDR3 has 13 amino acids. V was pared by 3 bases and J by 5 bases, with 9 bases between. The CDR3 sequence: CASSSGLNNEQFF. The CDR3 region has the DNA TGCGCCAGCAGCTCTGGACTGAACAATGAGCAGTTCTTC.